This T cell receptor beta chain is from a study of cytomegalovirus exposure and HLA in healthy donors. Concerning this clone itself: Its target is not known.

With 60 Vbeta and 13 Jbeta primers, the PCR was carried out. Some clones are missing from TCRdb's copy, which holds only in-frame ones; the method was immunoSEQ multiplex PCR. The table has about 160,000 clones, under 80% seen once; the top ten hold around 2%. Study outcomes and limitations: Apparent HLA restriction characterized most CMV-associated TCR beta chains in a later analysis.

The sequenced sample consisted of PBMCs. The receptor was isolated from a female donor in good health and CMV-seronegative.

CDR3 residues: CASSVLGAGTDTQYF. The CDR3, as DNA: TGTGCCAGCAGCGTACTGGGGGCGGGCACAGATACGCAGTATTTT. The V call is TRBV9, the J call TRBJ2-3, with a tentative D call TRBD1 (6 bases). The CDR3 is 15 amino acids. CDR1 is SGDLS, CDR2 YYNGEE, per germline. Trimming took 1 base from V and 1 from J, leaving 10 bases between them.